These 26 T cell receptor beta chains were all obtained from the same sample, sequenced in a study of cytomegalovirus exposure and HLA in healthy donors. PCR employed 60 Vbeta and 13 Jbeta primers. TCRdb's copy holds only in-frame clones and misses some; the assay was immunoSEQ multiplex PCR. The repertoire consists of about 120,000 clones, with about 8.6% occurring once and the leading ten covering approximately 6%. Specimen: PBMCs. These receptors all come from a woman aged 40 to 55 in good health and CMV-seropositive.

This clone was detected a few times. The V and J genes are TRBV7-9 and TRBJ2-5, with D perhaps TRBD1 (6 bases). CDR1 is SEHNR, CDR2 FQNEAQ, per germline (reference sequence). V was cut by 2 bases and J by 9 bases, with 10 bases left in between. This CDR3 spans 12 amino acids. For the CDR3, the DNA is TGTGCCAGCAGCTTAACGGACAGTCCCCAGTACTTC. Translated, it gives CASSLTDSPQYF.

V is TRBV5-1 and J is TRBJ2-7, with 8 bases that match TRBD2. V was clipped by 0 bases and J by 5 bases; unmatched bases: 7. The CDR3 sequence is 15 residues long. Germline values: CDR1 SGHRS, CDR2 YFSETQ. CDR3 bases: TGCGCCAGCAGCTTGGGCGGCGGGGGGCGGGACGAGCAGTACTTC. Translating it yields CASSLGGGGRDEQYF.

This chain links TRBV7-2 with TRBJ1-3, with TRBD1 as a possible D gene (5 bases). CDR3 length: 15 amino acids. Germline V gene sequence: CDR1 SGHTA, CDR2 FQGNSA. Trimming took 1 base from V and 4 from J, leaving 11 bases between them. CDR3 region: CASSLVGGDGNTIYF. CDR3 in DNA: TGTGCCAGCAGCTTAGTTGGGGGGGACGGAAACACCATATATTTT.

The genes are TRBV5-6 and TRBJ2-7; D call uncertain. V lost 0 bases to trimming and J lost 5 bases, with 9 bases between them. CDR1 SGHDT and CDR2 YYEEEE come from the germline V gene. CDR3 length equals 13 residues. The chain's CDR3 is CASSLGPVDEQYF. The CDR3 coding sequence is TGTGCCAGCAGCTTGGGTCCTGTAGACGAGCAGTACTTC.

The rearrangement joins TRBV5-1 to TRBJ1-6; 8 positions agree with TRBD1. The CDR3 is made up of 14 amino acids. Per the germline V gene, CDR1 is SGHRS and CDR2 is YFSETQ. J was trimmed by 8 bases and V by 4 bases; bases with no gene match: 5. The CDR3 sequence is CASSPDRVDSPLHF. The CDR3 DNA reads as TGCGCCAGCAGCCCGGACAGGGTCGATTCACCCCTCCACTTT.

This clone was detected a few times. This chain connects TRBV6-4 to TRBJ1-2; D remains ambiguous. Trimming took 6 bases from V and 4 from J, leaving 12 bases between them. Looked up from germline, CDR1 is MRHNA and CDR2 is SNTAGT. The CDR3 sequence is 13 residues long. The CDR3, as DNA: TGTGCCAGCAGCCCCGGGGAGCGCTATGGCTACACCTTC. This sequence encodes CASSPGERYGYTF.

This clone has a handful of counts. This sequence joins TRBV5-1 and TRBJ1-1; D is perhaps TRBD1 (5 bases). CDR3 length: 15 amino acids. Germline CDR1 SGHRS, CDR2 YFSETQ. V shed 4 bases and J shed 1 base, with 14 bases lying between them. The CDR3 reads CASSASRVSNTEAFF. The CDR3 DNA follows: TGCGCCAGCAGCGCCTCCAGGGTATCGAACACTGAAGCTTTCTTT.

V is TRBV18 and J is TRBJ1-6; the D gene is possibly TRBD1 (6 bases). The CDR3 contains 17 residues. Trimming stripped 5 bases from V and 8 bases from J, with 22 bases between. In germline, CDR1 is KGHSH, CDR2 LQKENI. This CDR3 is CASSLFGQGSSDSPLHF. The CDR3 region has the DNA TGTGCCAGCTCATTATTTGGTCAGGGGTCGTCGGATTCACCCCTCCACTTT.

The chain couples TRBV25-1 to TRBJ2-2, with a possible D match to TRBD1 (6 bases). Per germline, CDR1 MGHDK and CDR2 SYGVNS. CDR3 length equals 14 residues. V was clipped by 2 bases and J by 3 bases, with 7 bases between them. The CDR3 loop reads CASSENRDTGELFF. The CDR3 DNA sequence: TGTGCCAGCAGTGAAAACAGGGACACCGGGGAGCTGTTTTTT.

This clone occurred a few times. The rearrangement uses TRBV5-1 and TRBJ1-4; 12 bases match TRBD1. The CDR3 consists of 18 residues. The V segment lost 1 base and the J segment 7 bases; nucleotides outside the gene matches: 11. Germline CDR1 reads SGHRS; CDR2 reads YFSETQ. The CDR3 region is CASSLYGTGGSYSEKLFF. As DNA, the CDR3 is TGCGCCAGCAGCTTGTATGGGACAGGGGGCTCGTATAGTGAAAAACTGTTTTTT.

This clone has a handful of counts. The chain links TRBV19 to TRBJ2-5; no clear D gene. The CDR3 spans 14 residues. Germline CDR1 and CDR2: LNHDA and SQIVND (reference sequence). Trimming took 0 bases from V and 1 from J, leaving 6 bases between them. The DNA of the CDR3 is TGTGCCAGTAGTATAGAAACTCTCCAAGAGACCCAGTACTTC. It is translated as CASSIETLQETQYF.

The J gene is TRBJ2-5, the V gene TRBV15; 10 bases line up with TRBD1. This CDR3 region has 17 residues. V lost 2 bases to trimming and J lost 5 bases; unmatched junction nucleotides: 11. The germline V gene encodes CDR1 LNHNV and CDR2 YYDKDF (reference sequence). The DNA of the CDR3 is TGTGCCACCAGCAGAAACTCCCCGGGACAGGGGTGGGAGACCCAGTACTTC. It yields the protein CATSRNSPGQGWETQYF.

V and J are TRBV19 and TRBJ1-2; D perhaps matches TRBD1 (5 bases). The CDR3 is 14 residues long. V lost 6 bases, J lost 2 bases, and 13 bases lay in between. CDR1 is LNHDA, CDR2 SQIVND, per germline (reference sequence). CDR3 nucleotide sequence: TGTGCCAGTAGGAGGCCAGGGAGGAACTATGGCTACACCTTC. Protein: CASRRPGRNYGYTF.

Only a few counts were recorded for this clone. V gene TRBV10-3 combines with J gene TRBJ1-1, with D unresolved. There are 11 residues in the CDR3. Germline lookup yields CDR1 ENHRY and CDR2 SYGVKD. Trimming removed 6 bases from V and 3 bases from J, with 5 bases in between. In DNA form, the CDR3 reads TGTGCCATCAGGGGAGACACTGAAGCTTTCTTT. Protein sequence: CAIRGDTEAFF.

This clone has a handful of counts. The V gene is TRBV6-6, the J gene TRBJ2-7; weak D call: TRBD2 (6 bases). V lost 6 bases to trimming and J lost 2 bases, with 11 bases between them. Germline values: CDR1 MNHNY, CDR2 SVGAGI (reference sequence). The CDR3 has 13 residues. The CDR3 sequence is CASRGRGPYEQYF. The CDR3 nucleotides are TGTGCCAGCAGGGGGCGGGGACCCTACGAGCAGTACTTC.

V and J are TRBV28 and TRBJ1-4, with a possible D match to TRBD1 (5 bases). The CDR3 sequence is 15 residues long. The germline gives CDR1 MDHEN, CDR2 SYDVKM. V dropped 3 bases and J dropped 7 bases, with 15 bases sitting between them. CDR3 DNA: TGTGCCAGCAGTTTTCGTATGGGGGGGAGTGAAAAACTGTTTTTT. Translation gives CASSFRMGGSEKLFF.

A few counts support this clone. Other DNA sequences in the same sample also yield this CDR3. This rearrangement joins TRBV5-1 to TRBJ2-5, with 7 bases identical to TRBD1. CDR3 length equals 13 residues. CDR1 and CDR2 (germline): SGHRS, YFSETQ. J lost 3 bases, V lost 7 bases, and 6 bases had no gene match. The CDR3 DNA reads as TGCGCCAGCTCCAGACAGGGCGAAGAGACCCAGTACTTC. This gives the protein CASSRQGEETQYF.

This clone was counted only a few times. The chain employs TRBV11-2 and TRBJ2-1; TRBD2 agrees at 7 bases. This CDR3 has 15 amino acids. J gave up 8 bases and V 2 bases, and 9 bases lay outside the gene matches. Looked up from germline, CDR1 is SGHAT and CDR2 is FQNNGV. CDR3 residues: CASSLNWGGTYEQFF. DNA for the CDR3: TGTGCCAGCAGCTTAAATTGGGGGGGGACGTATGAGCAGTTCTTC.

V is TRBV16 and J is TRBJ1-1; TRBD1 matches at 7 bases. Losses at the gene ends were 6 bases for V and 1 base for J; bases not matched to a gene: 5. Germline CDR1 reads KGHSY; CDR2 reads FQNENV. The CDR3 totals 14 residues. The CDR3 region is CASSPTGTNTEAFF. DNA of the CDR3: TGTGCCAGCAGTCCGACAGGGACGAACACTGAAGCTTTCTTT.

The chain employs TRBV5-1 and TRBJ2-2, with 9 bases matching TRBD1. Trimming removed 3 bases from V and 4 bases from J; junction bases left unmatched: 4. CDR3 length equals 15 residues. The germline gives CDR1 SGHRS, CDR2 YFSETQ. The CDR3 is CASSSDRGITGELFF. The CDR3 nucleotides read TGCGCCAGCAGCTCGGACAGGGGAATCACCGGGGAGCTGTTTTTT.

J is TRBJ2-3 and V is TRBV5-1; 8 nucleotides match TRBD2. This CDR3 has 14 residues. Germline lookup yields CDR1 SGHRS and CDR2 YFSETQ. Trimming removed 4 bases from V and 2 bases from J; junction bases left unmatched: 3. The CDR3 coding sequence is TGCGCCAGCAGCACTAGCGGAGACACAGATACGCAGTATTTT. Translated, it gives CASSTSGDTDTQYF.

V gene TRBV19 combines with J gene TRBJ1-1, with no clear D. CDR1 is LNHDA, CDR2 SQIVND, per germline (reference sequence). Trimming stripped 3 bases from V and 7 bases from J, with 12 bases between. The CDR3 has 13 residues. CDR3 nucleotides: TGTGCCAGTAGTATCCCACGGTTCGGTGAAGCTTTCTTT. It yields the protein CASSIPRFGEAFF.

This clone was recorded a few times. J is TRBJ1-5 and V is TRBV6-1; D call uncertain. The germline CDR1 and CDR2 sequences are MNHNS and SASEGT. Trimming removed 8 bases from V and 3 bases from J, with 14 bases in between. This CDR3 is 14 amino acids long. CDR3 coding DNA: TGTGCCAGCGGGGAGCGGGAGGACAATCAGCCCCAGCATTTT. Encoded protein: CASGEREDNQPQHF.

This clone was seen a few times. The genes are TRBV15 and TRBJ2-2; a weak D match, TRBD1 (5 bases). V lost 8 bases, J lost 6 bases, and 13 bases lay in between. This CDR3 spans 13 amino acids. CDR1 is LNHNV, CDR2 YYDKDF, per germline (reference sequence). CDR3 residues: CATGASMPGELFF. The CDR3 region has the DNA TGTGCCACCGGGGCTAGTATGCCCGGGGAGCTGTTTTTT. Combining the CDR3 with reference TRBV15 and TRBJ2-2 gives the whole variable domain DAMVIQNPRYQVTQFGKPVTLSCSQTLNHNVMYWYQQKSSQAPKLLFHYYDKDFNNEADTPDNFQSRRPNTSFCFLDIRSPGLGDTAMYLCATGASMPGELFFGEGSRLTVL.

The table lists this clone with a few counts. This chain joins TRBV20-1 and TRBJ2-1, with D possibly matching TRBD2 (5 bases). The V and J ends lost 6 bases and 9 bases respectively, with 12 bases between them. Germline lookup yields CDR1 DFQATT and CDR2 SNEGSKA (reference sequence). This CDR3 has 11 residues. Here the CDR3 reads CSALRRSEQFF. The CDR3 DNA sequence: TGCAGTGCCTTGAGGAGGTCTGAGCAGTTCTTC.

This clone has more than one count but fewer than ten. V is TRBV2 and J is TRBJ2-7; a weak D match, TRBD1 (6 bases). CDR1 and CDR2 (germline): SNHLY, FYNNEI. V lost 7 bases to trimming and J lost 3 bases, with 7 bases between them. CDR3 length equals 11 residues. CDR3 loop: CASNRDYEQYF. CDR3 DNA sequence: TGTGCCAGCAACAGGGACTACGAGCAGTACTTC.